One and the same sample provided the 8 T cell receptor beta chains below, sequenced in a study of cytomegalovirus exposure and HLA in healthy donors. Libraries were prepared by immunoSEQ multiplex PCR; TCRdb keeps only in-frame clonotypes and omits some of them. The profile shows approximately 81,000 clones, 85% to 95% of them singletons. Sequenced sample: PBMCs. The receptors come from a man younger than 35 in good health and CMV-seronegative.

The chain recombines TRBV12-5 with TRBJ2-7; 8 bases align to TRBD1. CDR3 length: 16 amino acids. Germline trimming cut 1 base from V and 0 bases from J; bases unmatched to any gene: 5. Germline CDR1 is LGHNT and CDR2 is FRNRAP. CDR3 in DNA: TGTGCTAGTGGTTTGGCTGTGACAGGGGACTCCTACGAGCAGTACTTC. This gives the protein CASGLAVTGDSYEQYF.

The chain employs TRBV10-2 and TRBJ2-7, with TRBD1 identical over 10 bases. The CDR3 spans 15 residues. The germline CDR1 and CDR2 sequences are WSHSY and SAAADI. V lost 4 bases and J lost 3; bases outside the gene matches: 6. CDR3 coding DNA: TGCGCCAGCAGTGGCCGGGACAGGGGTCTCTACGAGCAGTACTTC. This translates into CASSGRDRGLYEQYF.

V usage is TRBV18 and J usage is TRBJ1-1; TRBD1 matches at 10 bases. The CDR3 loop spans 16 amino acids. Germline V lookup: CDR1 KGHSH, CDR2 LQKENI. The ends lost 4 bases at V and 0 bases at J; junction bases unmatched: 5. CDR3 bases: TGTGCCAGCTCACGGGAGACAGGGGGCATGAACACTGAAGCTTTCTTT. Translated: CASSRETGGMNTEAFF.

The gene calls are TRBV7-9 and TRBJ1-1; 8 bases agree with TRBD1. The CDR3 covers 14 residues. Trimming cost V 4 bases and J 3 bases; bases outside gene matches: 4. In germline, CDR1 is SEHNR, CDR2 FQNEAQ (reference sequence). CDR3 sequence (DNA): TGTGCCAGCAGCTCAGGGGGCAAGGACACTGAAGCTTTCTTT. This translates into CASSSGGKDTEAFF.

The rearrangement joins TRBV5-1 to TRBJ2-7; D gene uncertain. The CDR3 spans 14 residues. Trimming left V 0 bases short and J 2 bases short, with 9 bases between. CDR1 SGHRS and CDR2 YFSETQ come from the germline V gene. The CDR3 protein is CASSLDADTYEQYF. The CDR3 nucleotides read TGCGCCAGCAGCTTGGACGCGGATACCTACGAGCAGTACTTC.

The CDR3 bases are TGCGCCAGCAGCCACGTAGCGGGGGACCTCTCCTACGAGCAGTACTTC. Its translation: CASSHVAGDLSYEQYF. This chain joins TRBV4-1 and TRBJ2-7; 9 bases align to TRBD2. The CDR3 is made up of 16 amino acids. CDR1 is MGHRA, CDR2 YSYEKL, per germline. V was pared by 3 bases and J by 0 bases, with 6 bases of the junction left unmatched.

The V call is TRBV6-5, the J call TRBJ2-1, with 11 bases identical to TRBD2. CDR1 and CDR2 (germline): MNHEY, SVGAGI. The V and J ends lost 7 bases and 6 bases, in that order; junction bases with no gene match: 5. This CDR3 has 14 amino acids. The CDR3 DNA reads TGTGCCAGCACCCTTAGCGGGGGGGCCAATGAGCAGTTCTTC. Amino acids: CASTLSGGANEQFF.

This rearrangement joins TRBV19 to TRBJ2-5; 12 positions agree with TRBD2. The CDR3 has 15 residues. In germline, CDR1 is LNHDA, CDR2 SQIVND (reference sequence). V shed 5 bases and J 5 bases; nucleotides not matched to a gene: 6. For the CDR3, the DNA is TGTGCCAGTAGTCCCAGACTAGCGGGGGTGGAGACCCAGTACTTC. Protein product: CASSPRLAGVETQYF.